This T cell receptor beta chain was recovered during a study of cytomegalovirus exposure and HLA in healthy donors. Study details: Findings of an earlier analysis included around 120 million unique TCR beta sequences from some 190 million T cells.

The CDR3 loop spans 15 amino acids. J was trimmed by 8 bases and V by 4 bases; bases with no gene match: 11. CDR1 and CDR2 (germline): LGHNT, FRNRAP. General study results and limits: In an earlier analysis, in approximately 630 donors, most V segments appeared productive either ~87% or ~30% of the time. HLA allele associations emerged for 17,000 or so TCR beta sequences in a later analysis, at 0.05 false discovery rate. The authors reported that TCR beta sequences could predict HLA-A and HLA-B alleles. These predictions were accurate for most subjects in the first cohort.

As concerns this clone: What it binds is unknown.

The PCR ran on 60 Vbeta and 13 Jbeta primers. Some clones are missing from TCRdb's copy, which holds only in-frame ones; the method was immunoSEQ multiplex PCR. The table includes about 100,000 clones, approximately 76% detected once. The TCR comes from a woman in her fifties or sixties in good health and CMV-seropositive. The rearrangement links TRBV12-5 to TRBJ1-2; TRBD1 matches at 9 bases. The sequencing input was PBMCs. The CDR3 loop is CASGSGTGPVRGYTF. CDR3 DNA: TGTGCTAGTGGTTCAGGGACAGGGCCCGTGCGGGGCTACACCTTC.